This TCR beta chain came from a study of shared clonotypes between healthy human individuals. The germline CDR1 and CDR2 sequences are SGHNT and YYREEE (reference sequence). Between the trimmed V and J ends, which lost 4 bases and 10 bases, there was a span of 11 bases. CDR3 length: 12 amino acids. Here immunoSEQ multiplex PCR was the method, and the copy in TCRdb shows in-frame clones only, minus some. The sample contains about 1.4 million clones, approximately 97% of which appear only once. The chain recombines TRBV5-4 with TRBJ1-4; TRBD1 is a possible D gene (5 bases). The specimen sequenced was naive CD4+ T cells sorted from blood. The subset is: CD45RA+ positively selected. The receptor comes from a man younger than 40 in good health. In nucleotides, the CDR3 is TGTGCCAGCAGCCATCCGGGACGAAAACTGTTTTTT. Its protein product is CASSHPGRKLFF.